The clone carrying this T cell receptor beta chain was found a few times. The target antigen is unknown. The entry originates in a study of T-cell reconstitution after alpha-beta-depleted transplantation in children. Study outcomes and limitations: Surviving recipient cells, namely T cells and thymic progenitors, were the source of high day-60 TCRbeta diversity in some patients. Newly made T cells mostly supplied T-cell counts and diversity one year after transplant. Several hundred expanded graft clones reportedly supplied alpha-beta T cells about two months after transplant.

This CDR3 has 14 amino acids. Trimming stripped 2 bases from V and 9 bases from J, with 16 bases between. Per germline, CDR1 LGHDT and CDR2 YNNKEL (reference sequence). During its preparation, the TCRbeta library received unique molecular identifiers. TCRdb re-derived calls from the PCR reads in MiXCR, one entry per CDR3 protein. Found here are fewer than 1 million distinct CDR3 sequences, roughly 15% of them singletons; the top ten hold 5%. Sequencing was performed on PBMCs, mostly from graft donor cells, taken 360 days after TCRalphabeta/CD19-depleted stem cell transplant. The chain carries TRBV3-1 and TRBJ2-5; a weak D match, TRBD1 (6 bases). This clonotype was obtained from a male patient between 5 and 17 years old who had a stem cell transplant for acute lymphoblastic leukemia, so the T cells may come from the graft donor. The CDR3 protein is CASSQPTGRRAQYF. The DNA of the CDR3 is TGTGCCAGCAGCCAACCTACAGGGCGCCGGGCCCAGTACTTC.